What follows describes a single T cell receptor beta chain. J gave up 4 bases and V 3 bases, and 8 bases lay outside the gene matches. The CDR3 totals 15 residues. Germline CDR1 is SGHNT and CDR2 is YYREEE (reference sequence). The time point here: pretreatment peripheral blood. This record belongs to a study of PD-L1 blockade in urothelial cancer. Only in-frame clones appear in the TCRdb table, and some are missing; sequencing was by immunoSEQ multiplex PCR. The sample holds around 130,000 clones, 84% seen once. This clonotype was obtained from a man over 45 with urothelial cancer. Specimen: PBMCs, collected around atezolizumab (anti-PD-L1) treatment. The rearrangement links TRBV5-4 to TRBJ2-5; TRBD2 agrees at 8 bases. The CDR3 spells CASSSSGSLRETQYF. CDR3 nucleotides: TGTGCCAGCAGCTCAAGCGGGAGTTTACGAGAGACCCAGTACTTC.